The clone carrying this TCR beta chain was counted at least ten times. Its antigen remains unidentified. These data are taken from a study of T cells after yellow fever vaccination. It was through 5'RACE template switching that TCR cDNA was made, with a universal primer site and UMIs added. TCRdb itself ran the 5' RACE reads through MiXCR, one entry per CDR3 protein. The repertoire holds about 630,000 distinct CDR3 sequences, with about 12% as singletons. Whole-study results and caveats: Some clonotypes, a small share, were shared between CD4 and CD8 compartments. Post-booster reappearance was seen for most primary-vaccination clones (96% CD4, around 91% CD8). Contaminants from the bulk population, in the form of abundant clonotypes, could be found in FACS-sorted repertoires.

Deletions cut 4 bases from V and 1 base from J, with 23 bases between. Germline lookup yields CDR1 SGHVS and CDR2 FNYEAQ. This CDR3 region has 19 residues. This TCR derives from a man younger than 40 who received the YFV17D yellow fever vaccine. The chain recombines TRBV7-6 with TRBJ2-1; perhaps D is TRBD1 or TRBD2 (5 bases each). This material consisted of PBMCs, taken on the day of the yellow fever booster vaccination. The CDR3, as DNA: TGTGCCAGCAGCTCGGGACCACCCCTACTGATGAGGTCCTACAATGAGCAGTTCTTC. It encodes CASSSGPPLLMRSYNEQFF.